This T cell receptor (beta chain) was identified in a study of blood T cell repertoires in COVID-19 (dated by TCRdb to 2020 to 2021). For the wider study: Samples from collaborators originated in the United States, Italy and Spain and spanned both the acute and convalescent phases of COVID-19. Where available, HLA class I and class II types were taken from metadata supplied by the sample provider and were not determined by assay-based typing. The repertoires were released in a freely available public database meant as a resource for research on the immune response to SARS-CoV-2. The material from the prospective study consisted of cDNA or gDNA derived from T cells, B-cell-depleted T cells, or PBMCs. Deeply sampled blood TCRbeta repertoires from subjects exposed to, actively infected with, or recovered from COVID-19 were included in the dataset. The samples were drawn from two sources: the first 160 participants of the ongoing ImmuneRACE study, and 1,200 or so subjects contributed by 6 global collaborators. A de-identified subject ID, COVID-19 status, age in years and sex were almost always included in the sample metadata.

With regard to this clone: No cognate antigen has been identified for it. The record has no base qualities; no much larger clone is one base away.

Beyond this particular receptor, the publication reports: How much clinical and demographic metadata was included differed by source and by participant, and the metadata was provided uncurated.

Each collaborating institution followed its own protocols to collect whole blood in K2EDTA tubes. For TCRbeta analysis, collaborator samples were shipped as frozen whole blood, as isolated PBMCs, or as DNA extracted from either sample type. V has 4 bases trimmed and J has 6 bases trimmed; junction bases matching no gene number 2. The CDR3, cysteine through phenylalanine, is 12 amino acids long. The entry retains the CDR3 DNA only, 36 bases that are in frame from base 1. CDR1 SGHNT and CDR2 YYREEE are derived from the germline V gene (reference sequence). TCRbeta CDR3 regions were amplified from genomic DNA by means of the immunoSEQ Assay, a bias-controlled multiplex PCR. The paper's processing steps were these. The number of nucleated cells in each sample was estimated from the amplification of reference gene primers within the assay. Sequence reads were collapsed and filtered to measure the absolute abundance of every unique TCRbeta CDR3 rearrangement. For each sample, productive Simpson clonality was calculated by taking the square root of Simpson's diversity index across productive rearrangements. The immuneACCESS repertoire file appears here via TCRdb, limited to in-frame rearrangements. These files lack a portion of the clones; in checked studies, under half of the deficit traces to unresolved V genes, and the cause of the others is not known. D and trimming were read from the DNA, whereas the V and J calls and clone size are those reported in that table. The sample table lists some 41,000 clones, around nine tenths of them with a count of one. 12% of the sample rests with the top ten.

The source is a man in his 60s with active COVID-19. Sample: peripheral blood. The sequence links TRBV5-4 to TRBJ2-7; TRBD1 lines up with 9 middle nucleotides. The CDR3 sequence is CASSGTGFEQYF. The sequenced DNA is TGTGCCAGCAGCGGGACAGGGTTCGAGCAGTACTTC.